These T cell receptor beta chains were read from a single sample in a study of blood T cell repertoires in COVID-19. Produced via immunoSEQ multiplex PCR; TCRdb's table is partial and in-frame only. The sample consists of around 200,000 clones, 70% to 80% of them appearing once. Sequenced input: peripheral blood. The source of these receptors is a man aged 45-60 years who had recovered from COVID-19. Each CDR3 is given with its conserved first and last residue. D genes are given only for firm matches. Clone size is stated in some rows and not others, as once, few, many or a class when expanded.

abundance: .; d_gene: .; j_gene: TRBJ2-3; v_gene: TRBV9; CDR3aa: CASSVGLLSTDTQYF; CDR3nt: TGTGCCAGCAGCGTAGGACTTTTAAGCACAGATACGCAGTATTTT
abundance: few; d_gene: TRBD1; j_gene: TRBJ2-2; v_gene: TRBV14; CDR3aa: CASSQERTGENTGELFF; CDR3nt: TGTGCCAGCAGCCAAGAGAGGACAGGGGAGAACACCGGGGAGCTGTTTTTT
abundance: .; d_gene: .; j_gene: TRBJ2-5; v_gene: TRBV24-1; CDR3aa: CATSDLGAGKETQYF; CDR3nt: TGTGCCACCAGTGATTTGGGGGCCGGCAAAGAGACCCAGTACTTC
abundance: .; d_gene: TRBD1; j_gene: TRBJ1-5; v_gene: TRBV19; CDR3aa: CASSTGQARAKSNQPQHF; CDR3nt: TGTGCCAGTAGTACGGGACAGGCTCGGGCAAAAAGCAATCAGCCCCAGCATTTT
abundance: .; d_gene: .; j_gene: TRBJ1-6; v_gene: TRBV6-1; CDR3aa: CASSELRFNSPLHF; CDR3nt: TGTGCCAGCAGTGAACTCAGGTTTAATTCACCCCTCCACTTT
abundance: .; d_gene: .; j_gene: TRBJ1-3; v_gene: TRBV29-1; CDR3aa: CSVEIDSGNTIYF; CDR3nt: TGCAGCGTTGAAATAGACTCTGGAAACACCATATATTTT
abundance: .; d_gene: TRBD1; j_gene: TRBJ2-5; v_gene: TRBV6-4; CDR3aa: CASKCRTGQETQYF; CDR3nt: TGTGCCAGCAAATGTAGGACAGGCCAAGAGACCCAGTACTTC
abundance: .; d_gene: TRBD1; j_gene: TRBJ2-1; v_gene: TRBV6-5; CDR3aa: CATRDRGLENEQFF; CDR3nt: TGTGCCACCCGGGACAGGGGGTTAGAGAATGAGCAGTTCTTC
abundance: .; d_gene: .; j_gene: TRBJ2-3; v_gene: TRBV7-8; CDR3aa: CASSLVGPQGADTQYF; CDR3nt: TGTGCCAGCAGCTTAGTTGGGCCACAGGGCGCAGATACGCAGTATTTT
abundance: .; d_gene: .; j_gene: TRBJ2-7; v_gene: TRBV9; CDR3aa: CASSVEQATYEQYF; CDR3nt: TGTGCCAGCAGCGTAGAACAGGCGACCTACGAGCAGTACTTC
abundance: .; d_gene: .; j_gene: TRBJ1-2; v_gene: TRBV29-1; CDR3aa: CSAFREYGYTF; CDR3nt: TGCAGCGCCTTTAGAGAATATGGCTACACCTTC
abundance: many; d_gene: TRBD2; j_gene: TRBJ2-3; v_gene: TRBV6-6; CDR3aa: CASRLAGGDTQYF; CDR3nt: TGTGCCAGCAGACTAGCGGGAGGAGATACGCAGTATTTT
abundance: .; d_gene: .; j_gene: TRBJ1-1; v_gene: TRBV29-1; CDR3aa: CSADGSYGYTEAFF; CDR3nt: TGCAGCGCTGACGGATCGTACGGGTACACTGAAGCTTTCTTT
abundance: .; d_gene: .; j_gene: TRBJ1-1; v_gene: TRBV5-1; CDR3aa: CASSLAPSGKIMNTEAFF; CDR3nt: TGCGCCAGCAGCTTGGCCCCTTCGGGTAAAATCATGAACACTGAAGCTTTCTTT
abundance: few; d_gene: TRBD1; j_gene: TRBJ2-1; v_gene: TRBV27; CDR3aa: CASSPGVGQGAYNEQFF; CDR3nt: TGTGCCAGCAGTCCCGGCGTGGGACAGGGGGCGTACAATGAGCAGTTCTTC
abundance: .; d_gene: TRBD2; j_gene: TRBJ2-1; v_gene: TRBV9; CDR3aa: CASSALPGLAGSQGGEQFF; CDR3nt: TGTGCCAGCAGCGCCCTTCCGGGACTAGCGGGATCCCAAGGCGGTGAGCAGTTCTTC
abundance: .; d_gene: TRBD2; j_gene: TRBJ2-7; v_gene: TRBV7-3; CDR3aa: CASSSPSGTSGRADEQYF; CDR3nt: TGTGCCAGCAGCTCCCCTAGTGGGACTAGCGGGAGGGCGGACGAGCAGTACTTC
abundance: .; d_gene: TRBD1; j_gene: TRBJ1-2; v_gene: TRBV19; CDR3aa: CASSTGTGGGNYGYTF; CDR3nt: TGTGCCAGTAGTACCGGGACAGGGGGCGGTAACTATGGCTACACCTTC
abundance: .; d_gene: TRBD1; j_gene: TRBJ2-1; v_gene: TRBV7-3; CDR3aa: CASSLDRGDNEQFF; CDR3nt: TGTGCCAGCAGCCTGGACAGGGGCGACAATGAGCAGTTCTTC
abundance: .; d_gene: .; j_gene: TRBJ2-7; v_gene: TRBV30; CDR3aa: CAWSVSGSGQYF; CDR3nt: TGTGCCTGGAGTGTATCAGGGTCGGGGCAGTACTTC
abundance: .; d_gene: .; j_gene: TRBJ1-5; v_gene: TRBV7-9; CDR3aa: CASSVDSRGLNQPQHF; CDR3nt: TGTGCCAGCAGCGTAGATTCCAGGGGATTGAATCAGCCCCAGCATTTT
abundance: .; d_gene: .; j_gene: TRBJ2-3; v_gene: TRBV27; CDR3aa: CASSLMISAGVGTDTQYF; CDR3nt: TGTGCCAGCAGTTTAATGATTTCAGCAGGGGTGGGCACAGATACGCAGTATTTT
abundance: .; d_gene: .; j_gene: TRBJ2-1; v_gene: TRBV18; CDR3aa: CASSYRDEQFF; CDR3nt: TGTGCCAGCTCGTACAGGGATGAGCAGTTCTTC
abundance: .; d_gene: .; j_gene: TRBJ2-7; v_gene: TRBV19; CDR3aa: CASSQDFRGGTAYEQYF; CDR3nt: TGTGCCAGTAGCCAAGACTTCAGGGGTGGTACCGCCTACGAGCAGTACTTC
abundance: few; d_gene: .; j_gene: TRBJ1-6; v_gene: TRBV30; CDR3aa: CAWTTNTGGSPLHF; CDR3nt: TGTGCCTGGACCACAAATACGGGTGGATCACCCCTCCACTTT
abundance: few; d_gene: .; j_gene: TRBJ1-2; v_gene: TRBV7-9; CDR3aa: CASSLAESGEVSTF; CDR3nt: TGTGCCAGCAGCTTAGCGGAATCGGGAGAAGTTAGCACCTTC
abundance: .; d_gene: TRBD1; j_gene: TRBJ2-5; v_gene: TRBV29-1; CDR3aa: CSVEETGGQTQYF; CDR3nt: TGCAGCGTTGAAGAAACAGGGGGACAGACCCAGTACTTC
abundance: .; d_gene: .; j_gene: TRBJ2-5; v_gene: TRBV12-2; CDR3aa: CASRLRGAGRARETQYF; CDR3nt: TGTGCAAGTCGCTTACGAGGGGCAGGGAGGGCCAGAGAGACCCAGTACTTC
abundance: .; d_gene: .; j_gene: TRBJ2-2; v_gene: TRBV3-1/TRBV3-2; CDR3aa: CASSQASGWIGELFF; CDR3nt: TGTGCCAGCAGCCAAGCGTCAGGGTGGATCGGGGAGCTGTTTTTT
abundance: .; d_gene: .; j_gene: TRBJ2-3; v_gene: TRBV14; CDR3aa: CASSQQGTTDTQYF; CDR3nt: TGTGCCAGCAGCCAACAGGGGACAACAGATACGCAGTATTTT
abundance: .; d_gene: .; j_gene: TRBJ2-5; v_gene: TRBV4-1; CDR3aa: CASSPRGGTQYF; CDR3nt: TGCGCCAGCAGCCCCCGCGGCGGGACCCAGTACTTC
abundance: .; d_gene: .; j_gene: TRBJ2-7; v_gene: TRBV20-1; CDR3aa: CSASGGEQYF; CDR3nt: TGCAGTGCTAGTGGCGGCGAGCAGTACTTC